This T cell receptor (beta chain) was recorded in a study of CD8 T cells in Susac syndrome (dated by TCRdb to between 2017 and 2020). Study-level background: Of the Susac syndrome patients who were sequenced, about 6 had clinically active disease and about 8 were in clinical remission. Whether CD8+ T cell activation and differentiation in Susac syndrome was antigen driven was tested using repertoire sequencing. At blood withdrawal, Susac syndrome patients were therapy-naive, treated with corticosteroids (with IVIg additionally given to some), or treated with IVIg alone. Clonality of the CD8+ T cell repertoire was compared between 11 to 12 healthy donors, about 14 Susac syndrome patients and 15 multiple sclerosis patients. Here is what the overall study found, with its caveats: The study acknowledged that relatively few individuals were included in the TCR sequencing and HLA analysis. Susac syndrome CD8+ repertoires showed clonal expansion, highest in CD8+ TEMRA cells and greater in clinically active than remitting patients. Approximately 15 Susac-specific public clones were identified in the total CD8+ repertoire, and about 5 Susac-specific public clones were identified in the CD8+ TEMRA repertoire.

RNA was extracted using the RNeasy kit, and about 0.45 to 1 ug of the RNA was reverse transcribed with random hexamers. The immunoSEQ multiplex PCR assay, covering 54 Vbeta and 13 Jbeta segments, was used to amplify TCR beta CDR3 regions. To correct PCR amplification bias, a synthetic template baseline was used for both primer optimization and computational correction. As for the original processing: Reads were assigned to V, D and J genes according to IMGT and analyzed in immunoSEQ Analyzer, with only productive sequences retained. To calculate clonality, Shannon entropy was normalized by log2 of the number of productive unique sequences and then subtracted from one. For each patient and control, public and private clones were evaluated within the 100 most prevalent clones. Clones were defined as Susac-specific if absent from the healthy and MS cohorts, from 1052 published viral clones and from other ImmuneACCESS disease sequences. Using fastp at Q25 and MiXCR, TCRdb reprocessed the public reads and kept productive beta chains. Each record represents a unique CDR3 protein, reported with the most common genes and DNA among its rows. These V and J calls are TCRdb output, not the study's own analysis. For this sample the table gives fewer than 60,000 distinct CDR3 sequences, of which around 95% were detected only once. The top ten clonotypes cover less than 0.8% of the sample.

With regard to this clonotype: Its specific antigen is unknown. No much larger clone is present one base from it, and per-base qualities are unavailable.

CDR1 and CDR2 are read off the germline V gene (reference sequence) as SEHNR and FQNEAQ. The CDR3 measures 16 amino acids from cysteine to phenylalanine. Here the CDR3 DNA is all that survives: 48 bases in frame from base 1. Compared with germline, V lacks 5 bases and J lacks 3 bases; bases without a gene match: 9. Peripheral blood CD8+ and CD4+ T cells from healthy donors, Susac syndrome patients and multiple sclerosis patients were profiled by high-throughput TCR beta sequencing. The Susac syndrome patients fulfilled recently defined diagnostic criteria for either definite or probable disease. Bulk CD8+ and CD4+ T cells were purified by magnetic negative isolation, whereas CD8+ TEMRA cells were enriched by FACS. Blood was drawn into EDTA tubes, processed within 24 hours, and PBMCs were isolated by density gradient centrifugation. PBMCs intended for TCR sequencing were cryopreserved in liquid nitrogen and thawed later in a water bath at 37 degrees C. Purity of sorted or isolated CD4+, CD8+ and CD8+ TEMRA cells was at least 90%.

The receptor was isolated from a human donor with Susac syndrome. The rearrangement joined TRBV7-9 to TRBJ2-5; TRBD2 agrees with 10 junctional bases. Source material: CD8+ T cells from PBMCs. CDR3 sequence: CASSTNGLAEEETQYF. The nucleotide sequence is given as TGTGCCAGCAGCACGAATGGACTAGCGGAGGAAGAGACCCAGTACTTC. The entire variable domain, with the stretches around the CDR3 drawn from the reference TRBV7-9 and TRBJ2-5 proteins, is DTGVSQNPRHKITKRGQNVTFRCDPISEHNRLYWYRQTLGQGPEFLTYFQNEAQLEKSRLLSDRFSAERPKGSFSTLEIQRTEQGDSAMYLCASSTNGLAEEETQYFGPGTRLLVL.